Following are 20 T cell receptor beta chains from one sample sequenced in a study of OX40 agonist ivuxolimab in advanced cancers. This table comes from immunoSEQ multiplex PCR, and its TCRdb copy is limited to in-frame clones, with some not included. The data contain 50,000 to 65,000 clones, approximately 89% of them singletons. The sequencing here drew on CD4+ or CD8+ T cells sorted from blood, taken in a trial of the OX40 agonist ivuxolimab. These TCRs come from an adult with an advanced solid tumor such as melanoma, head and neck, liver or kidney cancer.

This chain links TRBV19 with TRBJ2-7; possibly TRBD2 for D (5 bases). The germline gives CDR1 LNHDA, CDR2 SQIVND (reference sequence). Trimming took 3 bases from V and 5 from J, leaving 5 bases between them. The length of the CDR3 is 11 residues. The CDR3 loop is CASSIGNEQYF. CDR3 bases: TGTGCCAGTAGTATCGGGAACGAGCAGTACTTC. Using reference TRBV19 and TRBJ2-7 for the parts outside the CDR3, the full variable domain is DGGITQSPKYLFRKEGQNVTLSCEQNLNHDAMYWYRQDPGQGLRLIYYSQIVNDFQKGDIAEGYSVSREKKESFPLTVTSAQKNPTAFYLCASSIGNEQYFGPGTRLTVT.

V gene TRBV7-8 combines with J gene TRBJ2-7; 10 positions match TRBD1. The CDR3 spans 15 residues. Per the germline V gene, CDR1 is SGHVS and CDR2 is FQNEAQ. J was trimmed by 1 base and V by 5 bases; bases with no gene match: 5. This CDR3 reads CASSRRDRGSYEQYF. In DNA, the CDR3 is TGTGCCAGCAGCAGACGGGACAGGGGATCCTACGAGCAGTACTTC.

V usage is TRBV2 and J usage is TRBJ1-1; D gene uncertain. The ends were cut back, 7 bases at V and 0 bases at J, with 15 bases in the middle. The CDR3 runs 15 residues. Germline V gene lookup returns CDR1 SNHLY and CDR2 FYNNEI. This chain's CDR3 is CASKADGLMNTEAFF. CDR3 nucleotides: TGTGCCAGCAAGGCGGACGGATTGATGAACACTGAAGCTTTCTTT.

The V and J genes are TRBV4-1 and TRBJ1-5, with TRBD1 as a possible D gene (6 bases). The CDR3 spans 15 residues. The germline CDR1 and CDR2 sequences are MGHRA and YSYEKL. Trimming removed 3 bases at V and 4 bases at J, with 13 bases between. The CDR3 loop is CASSQIKGGNQPQHF. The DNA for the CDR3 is TGCGCCAGCAGCCAGATCAAGGGGGGAAATCAGCCCCAGCATTTT.

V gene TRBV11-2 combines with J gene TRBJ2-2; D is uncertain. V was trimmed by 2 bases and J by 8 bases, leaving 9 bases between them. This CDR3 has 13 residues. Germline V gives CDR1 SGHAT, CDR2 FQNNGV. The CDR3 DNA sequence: TGTGCCAGCAGCTTAACTCCCGGGGGGGAGCTGTTTTTT. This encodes CASSLTPGGELFF.

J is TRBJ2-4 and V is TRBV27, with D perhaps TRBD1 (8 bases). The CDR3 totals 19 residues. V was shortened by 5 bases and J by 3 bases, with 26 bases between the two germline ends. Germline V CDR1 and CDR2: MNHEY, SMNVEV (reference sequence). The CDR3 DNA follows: TGTGCCAGCAGTCAACGGACTATTAGCACAGGGGGGGACAAAAACATTCAGTACTTC. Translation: CASSQRTISTGGDKNIQYF.

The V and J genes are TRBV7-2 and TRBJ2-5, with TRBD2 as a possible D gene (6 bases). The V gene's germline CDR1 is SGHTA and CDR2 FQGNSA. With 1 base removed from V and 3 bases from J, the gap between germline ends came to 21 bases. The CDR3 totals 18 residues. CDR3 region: CASSLGAGIGLGEETQYF. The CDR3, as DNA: TGTGCCAGCAGCTTAGGGGCGGGAATCGGCTTAGGAGAAGAGACCCAGTACTTC.

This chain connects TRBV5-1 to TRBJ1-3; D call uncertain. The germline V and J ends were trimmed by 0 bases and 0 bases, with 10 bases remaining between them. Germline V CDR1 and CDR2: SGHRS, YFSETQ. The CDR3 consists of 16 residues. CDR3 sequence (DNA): TGCGCCAGCAGCTTGGGGTGGGGAGACTCTGGAAACACCATATATTTT. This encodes CASSLGWGDSGNTIYF. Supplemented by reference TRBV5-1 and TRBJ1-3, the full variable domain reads KAGVTQTPRYLIKTRGQQVTLSCSPISGHRSVSWYQQTPGQGLQFLFEYFSETQRNKGNFPGRFSGRQFSNSRSEMNVSTLELGDSALYLCASSLGWGDSGNTIYFGEGSWLTVV.

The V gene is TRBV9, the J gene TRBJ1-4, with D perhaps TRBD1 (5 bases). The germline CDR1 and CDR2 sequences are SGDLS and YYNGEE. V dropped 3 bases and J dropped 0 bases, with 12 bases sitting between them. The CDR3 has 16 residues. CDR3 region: CASSAFAGPTNEKLFF. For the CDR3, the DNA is TGTGCCAGCAGCGCCTTTGCAGGGCCAACTAATGAAAAACTGTTTTTT.

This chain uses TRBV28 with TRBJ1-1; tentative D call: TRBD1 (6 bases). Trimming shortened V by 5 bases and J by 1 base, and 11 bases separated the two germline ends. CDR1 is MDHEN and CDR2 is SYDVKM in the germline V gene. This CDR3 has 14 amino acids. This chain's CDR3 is CASSVPTGNTEAFF. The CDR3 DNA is TGTGCCAGCAGTGTACCGACAGGGAACACTGAAGCTTTCTTT.

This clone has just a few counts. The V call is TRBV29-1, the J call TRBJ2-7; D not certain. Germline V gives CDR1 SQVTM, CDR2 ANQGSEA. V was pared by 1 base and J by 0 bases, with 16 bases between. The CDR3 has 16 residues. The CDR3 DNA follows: TGCAGCGTTGAAGGTTTAGGGAAGAAGAGCTCCTACGAGCAGTACTTC. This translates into CSVEGLGKKSSYEQYF.

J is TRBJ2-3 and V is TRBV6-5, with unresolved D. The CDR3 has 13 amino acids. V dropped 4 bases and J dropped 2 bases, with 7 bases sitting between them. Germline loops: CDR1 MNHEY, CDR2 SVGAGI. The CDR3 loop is CASSSQITDTQYF. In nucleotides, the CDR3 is TGTGCCAGCAGTTCGCAGATCACAGATACGCAGTATTTT.

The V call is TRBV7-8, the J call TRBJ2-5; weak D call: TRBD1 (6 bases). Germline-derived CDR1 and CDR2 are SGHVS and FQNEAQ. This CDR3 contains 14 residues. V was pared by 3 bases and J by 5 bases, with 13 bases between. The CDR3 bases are TGTGCCAGCAGCTTGGCAGGGGTGAGGGAGACCCAGTACTTC. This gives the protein CASSLAGVRETQYF.

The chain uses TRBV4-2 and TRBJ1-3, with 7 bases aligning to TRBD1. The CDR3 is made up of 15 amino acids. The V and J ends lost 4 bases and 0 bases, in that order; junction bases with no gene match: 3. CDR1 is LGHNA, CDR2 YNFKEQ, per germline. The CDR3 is CASSPDRTSGNTIYF. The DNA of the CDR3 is TGTGCCAGCAGCCCGGACAGGACCTCTGGAAACACCATATATTTT.

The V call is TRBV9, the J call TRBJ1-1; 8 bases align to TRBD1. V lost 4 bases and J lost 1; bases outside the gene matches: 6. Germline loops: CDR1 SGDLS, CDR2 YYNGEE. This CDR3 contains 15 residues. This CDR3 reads CASSLQDRANTEAFF. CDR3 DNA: TGTGCCAGCAGCCTGCAGGACAGGGCGAACACTGAAGCTTTCTTT. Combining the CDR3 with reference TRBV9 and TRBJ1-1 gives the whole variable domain DSGVTQTPKHLITATGQRVTLRCSPRSGDLSVYWYQQSLDQGLQFLIQYYNGEERAKGNILERFSAQQFPDLHSELNLSSLELGDSALYFCASSLQDRANTEAFFGQGTRLTVV.

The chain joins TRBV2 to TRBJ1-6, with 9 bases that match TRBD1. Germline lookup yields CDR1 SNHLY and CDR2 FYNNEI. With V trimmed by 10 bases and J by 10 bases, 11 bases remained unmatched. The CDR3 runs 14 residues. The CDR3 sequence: CATTGQGLPSPLHF. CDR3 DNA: TGTGCCACCACGGGACAGGGTCTTCCATCACCCCTCCACTTT.

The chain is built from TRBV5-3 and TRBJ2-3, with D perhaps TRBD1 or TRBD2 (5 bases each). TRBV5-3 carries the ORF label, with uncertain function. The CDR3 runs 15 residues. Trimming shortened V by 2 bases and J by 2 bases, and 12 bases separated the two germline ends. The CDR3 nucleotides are TGTGCCAGAAGCTTCGTGGGGGATCCCACAGATACGCAGTATTTT. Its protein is CARSFVGDPTDTQYF.

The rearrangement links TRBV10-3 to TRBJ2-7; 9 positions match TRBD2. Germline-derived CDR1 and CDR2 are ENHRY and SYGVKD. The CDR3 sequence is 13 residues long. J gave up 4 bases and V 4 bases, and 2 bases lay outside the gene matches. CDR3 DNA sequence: TGTGCCATCAGTGGACTAGCGGAATACGAGCAGTACTTC. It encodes CAISGLAEYEQYF.

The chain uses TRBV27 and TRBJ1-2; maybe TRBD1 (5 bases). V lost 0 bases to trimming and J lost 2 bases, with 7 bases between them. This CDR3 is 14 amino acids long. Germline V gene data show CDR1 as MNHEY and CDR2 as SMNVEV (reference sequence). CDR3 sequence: CASSLSTANYGYTF. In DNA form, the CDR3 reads TGTGCCAGCAGTTTATCGACAGCAAACTATGGCTACACCTTC.

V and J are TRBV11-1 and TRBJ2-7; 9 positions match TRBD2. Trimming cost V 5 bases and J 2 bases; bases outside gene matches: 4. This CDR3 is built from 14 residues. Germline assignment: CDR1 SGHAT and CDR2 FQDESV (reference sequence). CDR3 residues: CASSGLAGTYEQYF. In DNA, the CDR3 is TGTGCCAGCAGCGGGCTAGCGGGAACCTACGAGCAGTACTTC.